The text below deals with one T cell receptor beta chain. Its matching antigen is unknown. The sample originates from a study of T cell responses to AZD1222 COVID-19 vaccine. Study-wide results and caveats: The repertoires were collected only after the peak T cell response. Among the donors, most were white British and more were female, and clonal diversity was possibly underestimated. Spike-specific TCR breadth and depth both grew after two AZD1222 doses.

V was clipped by 1 base and J by 4 bases, with 10 bases between them. From germline, CDR1 is MDHEN and CDR2 SYDVKM. The CDR3 contains 15 residues. Data came from immunoSEQ multiplex PCR; TCRdb stores just in-frame clones and leaves some out. The table lists approximately 210,000 clones, approximately 91% of them singletons. This clonotype was sampled from an adult who received the AZD1222 COVID-19 vaccine. The chain is built from TRBV28 and TRBJ1-4; D unresolved. The sequencing here drew on peripheral blood, taken 28 days after the second AZD1222 dose. CDR3 region: CASSLLPGINEKLFF. As DNA, the CDR3 is TGTGCCAGCAGTTTATTACCGGGAATTAATGAAAAACTGTTTTTT.